This T cell receptor (beta chain) was sequenced in a study of patients and donors after allogeneic stem cell transplantation (dated by TCRdb to about 2020). Library preparation employed RT-PCR. The sample was run on a NextSeq 550. TCRdb ran its own pipeline on the public reads, namely fastp trimming at Q25 and MiXCR clone calling, and kept in-frame beta chains. Rows are unified per CDR3 protein, each entry keeping the most common DNA and genes. The sample includes about 96,000 distinct CDR3 sequences, with roughly 43% observed a single time. Roughly three fifths of the sample comes from the top ten. Germline trimming amounts to 3 bases on V and 4 bases on J, with 8 as the count of junction bases outside the gene matches. CDR1 is given as MNHEY and CDR2 as SMNVEV, both from the germline V gene (reference sequence). Spanning cysteine to phenylalanine, the CDR3 consists of 15 amino acids. Only CDR3 DNA remains: 45 bases, in frame from the first base.

Regarding this clonotype: Its antigen specificity is not known. Per-base quality was not reported, and no clone a single base away is much larger than it.

Sequencing input: blood, either unsorted or a sorted T cell fraction (not recorded which). The chain couples TRBV27 to TRBJ2-7, and 8 bases in between align with TRBD2. The receptor's source is a human donor who was either an allogeneic HSCT recipient or a stem cell or donor lymphocyte infusion donor (not recorded which). It is not recorded whose cells these are; they may come from a transplant donor. The CDR3 reads CASSLSGSLGYEQYF. The DNA reads as follows: TGTGCCAGCAGTTTGAGCGGGAGCCTTGGATACGAGCAGTACTTC.